This T cell receptor beta chain was sequenced during a study of T cell responses to AZD1222 COVID-19 vaccine. Regarding the study as a whole: Possibly, clonal diversity was underestimated; donors were largely white British and included more females. Just five or six AZD1222 recipients were seropositive at baseline. Rises in breadth and depth of Spike-specific TCRs came after two AZD1222 doses.

Germline V gene data show CDR1 as SGHAT and CDR2 as FQNNGV. This CDR3 comprises 14 residues. V gave up 6 bases and J gave up 0 bases, with 11 bases separating them. Libraries were prepared by immunoSEQ multiplex PCR; TCRdb keeps only in-frame clonotypes and omits some of them. The data show about 130,000 clones, around 94% seen once. This clone was picked up one time. Its antigen is unidentified. The sample in question was peripheral blood, obtained on day 0 of AZD1222 vaccination. The chain recombines TRBV11-2 with TRBJ2-5; TRBD1 is a possible D gene (6 bases). The clonotype comes from an adult in good health. In DNA, the CDR3 is TGTGCCAGCAGAACCGGGACAAACCAAGAGACCCAGTACTTC. It translates to CASRTGTNQETQYF.